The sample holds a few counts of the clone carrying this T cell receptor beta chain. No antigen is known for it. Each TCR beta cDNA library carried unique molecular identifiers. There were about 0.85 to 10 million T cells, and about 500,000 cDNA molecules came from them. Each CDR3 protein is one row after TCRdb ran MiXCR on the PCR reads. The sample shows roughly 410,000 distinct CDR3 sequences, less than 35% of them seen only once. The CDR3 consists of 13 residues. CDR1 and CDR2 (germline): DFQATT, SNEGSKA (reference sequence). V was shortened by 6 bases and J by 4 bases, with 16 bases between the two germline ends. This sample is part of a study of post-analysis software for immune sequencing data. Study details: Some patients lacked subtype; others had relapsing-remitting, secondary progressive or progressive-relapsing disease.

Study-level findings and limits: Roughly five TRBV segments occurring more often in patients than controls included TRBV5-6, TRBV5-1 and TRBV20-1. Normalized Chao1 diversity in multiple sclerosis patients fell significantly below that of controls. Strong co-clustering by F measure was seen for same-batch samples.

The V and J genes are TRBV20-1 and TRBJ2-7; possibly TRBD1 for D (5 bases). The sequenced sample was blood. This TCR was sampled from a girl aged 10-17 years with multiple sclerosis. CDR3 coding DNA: TGCAGTGCCCACGTTCAGGGAACTTACGAGCAGTACTTC. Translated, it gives CSAHVQGTYEQYF.